This T cell receptor (beta chain) is from a study of shared clonotypes between healthy human individuals. Each subset's genomic DNA was shared equally among a number of immunoSEQ plates. The assay was immunoSEQ multiplex PCR, and TCRdb's table has in-frame clones only and misses some. The repertoire holds 1,400,000 or so clones, with approximately 98.5% as singletons. The CDR3 loop spans 13 amino acids. CDR1 and CDR2 (germline): SGHNT, YYREEE (reference sequence). V was shortened by 3 bases and J by 12 bases, with 18 bases between the two germline ends. The clonotype comes from a man aged 25-45 years in good health. The J gene is TRBJ1-2, the V gene TRBV5-4; D gene unclear. What was sequenced was naive CD4+ T cells sorted from blood. Indicated subset: CD45RA+ positively selected. Here the CDR3 DNA reads TGTGCCAGCAGCTCAACCCGGCAGGCCCCGGACACCTTC. Translated: CASSSTRQAPDTF.